This T cell receptor beta chain appears in the sequencing data of a study of beta chain features in type 1 diabetes. The ends were cut back, 3 bases at V and 3 bases at J, with 20 bases in the middle. The germline CDR1 and CDR2 sequences are SEHNR and FQNEAQ (reference sequence). CDR3 length equals 17 residues. Concerning this clone: Its antigen is undetermined.

The study, taken as a whole, reports: The influence of HLA type on TCRB rearrangement stayed undetermined. Type 1 diabetes patients had VDJ junctions that carried fewer insertions and more deletions. When Type 1 diabetes patients were examined, their TCRB CDR3s proved moderately but significantly shorter in all four CD4+ subsets.

All of the isolated RNA was reverse transcribed, so expressed TCRB transcripts were sequenced. The method was immunoSEQ multiplex PCR; TCRdb's version includes in-frame clones alone and lacks a portion of them. The data show more than 250,000 clones, just over 20% seen once. Sorting with CD45RO/CCR7/CD25/CD127/CD95/CD27 yielded naive, central memory, regulatory and stem-like memory CD4+ cells. The V call is TRBV7-9, the J call TRBJ1-2; D possibly corresponds to TRBD1 (6 bases). The receptor comes from a woman aged 40 to 50 with type 1 diabetes. Sequencing used naive CD4+ T cells from blood. The CDR3 sequence: CASSLVSRGQPYYGYTF. CDR3 nucleotide sequence: TGTGCCAGCAGCTTGGTTTCAAGGGGACAACCTTACTATGGCTACACCTTC.